The 30 T cell receptor beta chains below all came from one sample that was sequenced in a study of shared clonotypes between healthy human individuals. Sequencing used immunoSEQ multiplex PCR; TCRdb keeps in-frame clones, though not all of them. The repertoire has 1.5 million to 1.9 million clones, roughly 98% of them found once; the top ten carry about 0.4%. Material: naive CD4+ T cells sorted from blood. As for subset: CD45RA+ positively selected. These receptors were obtained from a man younger than 40 in good health.

The J gene is TRBJ2-1, the V gene TRBV5-3; 8 positions match TRBD1. TRBV5-3 has ORF status, its function being uncertain. With 0 bases clipped from V and 4 bases from J, the junction kept 9 bases outside the gene matches. This CDR3 has 17 residues. The chain's CDR3 is CARSLALGQGQYNEQFF. The CDR3 coding sequence is TGTGCCAGAAGCTTGGCCCTCGGACAGGGTCAATACAATGAGCAGTTCTTC.

The genes are TRBV7-9 and TRBJ1-5; D gene uncertain. CDR3 length equals 16 residues. The ends were cut back, 1 base at V and 0 bases at J, with 10 bases in the middle. The germline V gene encodes CDR1 SEHNR and CDR2 FQNEAQ (reference sequence). CDR3 nucleotides: TGTGCCAGCAGCTTAGACCTTTGGGATAGCAATCAGCCCCAGCATTTT. It codes for CASSLDLWDSNQPQHF.

The chain employs TRBV18 and TRBJ2-1, with D tentatively TRBD2 (6 bases). The ends were cut back, 4 bases at V and 2 bases at J, with 12 bases in the middle. Germline loops: CDR1 KGHSH, CDR2 LQKENI. This CDR3 comprises 15 residues. CDR3 sequence: CASSRVGGTYNEQFF. The CDR3 bases are TGTGCCAGCTCACGTGTAGGCGGGACCTACAATGAGCAGTTCTTC.

Note on this clone: At one end, the junction sequence differs from germline, possibly due to a read error. The CDR3 nucleotides are TGTGCCAGCAGCCAGGGGGTTAATGAAAACCTGTTTTTT. Translating gives CASSQGVNENLFF. V gene TRBV11-2 combines with J gene TRBJ1-4, with 7 nucleotides matching TRBD1. Per the germline V gene, CDR1 is SGHAT and CDR2 is FQNNGV. The CDR3 is 13 amino acids.

CDR3 nucleotide sequence: TGCGCCAGCAGGGGACTAGCGGGAGCAGATACCGGGGAGCTGTTTTTT. This encodes CASRGLAGADTGELFF. This rearrangement joins TRBV4-3 to TRBJ2-2; 14 positions agree with TRBD2. With 6 bases clipped from V and 5 bases from J, the junction kept 5 bases outside the gene matches. Germline values: CDR1 LGHNA, CDR2 YSLEER. There are 16 residues in the CDR3.

This chain links TRBV19 with TRBJ2-5; tentatively, D is TRBD1 (6 bases). The CDR3 covers 14 residues. Germline lookup yields CDR1 LNHDA and CDR2 SQIVND (reference sequence). Between the trimmed V and J ends, which lost 1 base and 2 bases, there was a span of 8 bases. In DNA, the CDR3 is TGTGCCAGTAGTATAGGAGGGGGACAAGAGACCCAGTACTTC. Translated, it gives CASSIGGGQETQYF.

The V call is TRBV30, the J call TRBJ1-3; D possibly corresponds to TRBD1 (5 bases). Germline V CDR1 and CDR2: GTSNPN, SVGIG (reference sequence). This CDR3 region has 12 residues. The V end lost 5 bases, the J end lost 4 bases, and 9 bases lay between the germline ends. The CDR3 sequence: CAWGTNGNTIYF. CDR3 bases: TGTGCCTGGGGGACTAACGGAAACACCATATATTTT.

The chain joins TRBV5-5 to TRBJ2-1, with 7 bases aligning to TRBD1. This CDR3 contains 14 residues. Per germline, CDR1 SGHKS and CDR2 YYEKEE (reference sequence). V lost 5 bases and J lost 3; bases outside the gene matches: 5. The CDR3 bases are TGTGCCAGCAGTCGGGACAGCTACTACAATGAGCAGTTCTTC. Amino acid sequence: CASSRDSYYNEQFF.

This chain uses TRBV7-9 with TRBJ1-5, with 9 positions matching TRBD1. This CDR3 region has 18 residues. Germline CDR1 SEHNR, CDR2 FQNEAQ (reference sequence). Unmatched junction bases numbered 9, after V lost 1 base and J lost 2 bases. CDR3 loop: CASSLDEGQGRGNQPQHF. CDR3 coding DNA: TGTGCCAGCAGCTTAGATGAGGGACAGGGAAGGGGCAATCAGCCCCAGCATTTT.

This chain joins TRBV18 and TRBJ2-3; tentatively, D is TRBD1 or TRBD2 (5 bases each). Trimming took 0 bases from V and 8 from J, leaving 12 bases between them. From germline, CDR1 is KGHSH and CDR2 LQKENI. The length of the CDR3 is 14 residues. In DNA, the CDR3 is TGTGCCAGCTCACCACCAGGAGGCAGGGCTACGCAGTATTTT. Protein: CASSPPGGRATQYF.

The chain recombines TRBV28 with TRBJ1-5; weak D call: TRBD1 (5 bases). Germline V gene data show CDR1 as MDHEN and CDR2 as SYDVKM. V dropped 2 bases and J dropped 0 bases, with 11 bases sitting between them. This CDR3 is 16 amino acids long. The CDR3 here is CASSLASGISNQPQHF. The DNA of the CDR3 is TGTGCCAGCAGTTTAGCCTCAGGGATTAGCAATCAGCCCCAGCATTTT.

The V call is TRBV5-1, the J call TRBJ2-3; D is uncertain. With 0 bases removed from V and 2 bases from J, the gap between germline ends came to 13 bases. In germline, CDR1 is SGHRS, CDR2 YFSETQ. This CDR3 has 16 residues. The CDR3 region has the DNA TGCGCCAGCAGCTTGGCGGCCAGTATGCCCACAGATACGCAGTATTTT. Translating it yields CASSLAASMPTDTQYF. Drawing the rest from reference TRBV5-1 and TRBJ2-3, the complete variable domain is KAGVTQTPRYLIKTRGQQVTLSCSPISGHRSVSWYQQTPGQGLQFLFEYFSETQRNKGNFPGRFSGRQFSNSRSEMNVSTLELGDSALYLCASSLAASMPTDTQYFGPGTRLTVL.

J is TRBJ2-7 and V is TRBV5-5; no clear D gene. Germline loops: CDR1 SGHKS, CDR2 YYEKEE (reference sequence). V was shortened by 1 base and J by 5 bases, with 10 bases between the two germline ends. The CDR3 loop spans 13 amino acids. The CDR3, as DNA: TGTGCCAGCAGCTTGAGCAGCCCCAACGAGCAGTACTTC. Translation: CASSLSSPNEQYF.

The chain joins TRBV5-6 to TRBJ1-5, with TRBD1 identical over 7 bases. The CDR3 has 13 residues. CDR1 is SGHDT, CDR2 YYEEEE, per germline. V lost 4 bases and J lost 4; bases outside the gene matches: 2. CDR3 bases: TGTGCCAGCAGCCGGGGACAGAATCAGCCCCAGCATTTT. Translated, it gives CASSRGQNQPQHF.

The gene calls are TRBV11-3 and TRBJ2-7; 7 bases map to TRBD1. CDR3 length equals 15 residues. Germline CDR1 and CDR2: SGHNT and YENEEA. V was pared by 1 base and J by 1 base, with 4 bases of the junction left unmatched. This CDR3 reads CASSLGQGESYEQYF. CDR3 DNA sequence: TGTGCCAGCAGCTTAGGACAGGGTGAGTCCTACGAGCAGTACTTC. Looking up the rest from reference TRBV11-3 and TRBJ2-7 gives the full variable domain: EAGVVQSPRYKIIEKKQPVAFWCNPISGHNTLYWYLQNLGQGPELLIRYENEEAVDDSQLPKDRFSAERLKGVDSTLKIQPAELGDSAVYLCASSLGQGESYEQYFGPGTRLTVT.

The rearrangement uses TRBV7-9 and TRBJ1-4; D ambiguous. The CDR3 loop spans 12 amino acids. With 3 bases removed from V and 8 bases from J, the gap between germline ends came to 7 bases. Germline V lookup: CDR1 SEHNR, CDR2 FQNEAQ (reference sequence). The CDR3 DNA reads TGTGCCAGCAGCTTTTTGGGGGAAAAACTGTTTTTT. It encodes CASSFLGEKLFF.

This chain joins TRBV28 and TRBJ1-1; D is uncertain. The germline CDR1 and CDR2 sequences are MDHEN and SYDVKM. There are 14 residues in the CDR3. V was clipped by 6 bases and J by 1 base, with 12 bases between them. The CDR3 here is CASRPLTPNTEAFF. The CDR3 DNA reads TGTGCCAGCAGGCCCTTGACACCGAACACTGAAGCTTTCTTT.

This sequence joins TRBV11-2 and TRBJ2-1; 10 positions match TRBD1. V trimming: 1 base; J trimming: 9 bases; junction bases outside the gene matches: 6. CDR3 length: 15 amino acids. Looked up from germline, CDR1 is SGHAT and CDR2 is FQNNGV. The CDR3 DNA reads TGTGCCAGCAGCTTAGGGGACAGGGGAAGCGGTGAGCAGTTCTTC. It specifies CASSLGDRGSGEQFF.

This sequence joins TRBV7-9 and TRBJ2-7; 8 nucleotides match TRBD1. The CDR3 runs to 16 residues. Looked up from germline, CDR1 is SEHNR and CDR2 is FQNEAQ (reference sequence). The V segment lost 0 bases and the J segment 9 bases; nucleotides outside the gene matches: 13. For the CDR3, the DNA is TGTGCCAGCAGCTTAGCCGGTGGGACAGGTTCAGGAGGGCAGTACTTC. Translation: CASSLAGGTGSGGQYF. Complete variable domain (other parts from reference TRBV7-9 and TRBJ2-7): DTGVSQNPRHKITKRGQNVTFRCDPISEHNRLYWYRQTLGQGPEFLTYFQNEAQLEKSRLLSDRFSAERPKGSFSTLEIQRTEQGDSAMYLCASSLAGGTGSGGQYFGPGTRLTVT.

CDR3 nucleotide sequence: TGTGCCAGCAGCTCAGGACAGGGGGCGGACGAGCAGTACTTC. Its protein product is CASSSGQGADEQYF. This rearrangement joins TRBV5-5 to TRBJ2-7; 11 bases agree with TRBD1. CDR3 length: 14 residues. In germline, CDR1 is SGHKS, CDR2 YYEKEE (reference sequence). V gave up 3 bases and J gave up 5 bases; unmatched junction bases: 4. The entire variable domain, with the rest obtained from reference TRBV5-5 and TRBJ2-7, is as follows: DAGVTQSPTHLIKTRGQQVTLRCSPISGHKSVSWYQQVLGQGPQFIFQYYEKEERGRGNFPDRFSARQFPNYSSELNVNALLLGDSALYLCASSSGQGADEQYFGPGTRLTVT.

This clone was observed once. The J gene is TRBJ1-5, the V gene TRBV7-2, with 7 bases identical to TRBD1. The V gene's germline CDR1 is SGHTA and CDR2 FQGNSA. V shed 5 bases and J 3 bases; nucleotides not matched to a gene: 7. The CDR3 runs 15 residues. The CDR3 sequence is CASSPQGGLNQPQHF. CDR3 bases: TGTGCCAGCAGCCCCCAGGGGGGTCTCAATCAGCCCCAGCATTTT. Combining the CDR3 with reference TRBV7-2 and TRBJ1-5 gives the whole variable domain GAGVSQSPSNKVTEKGKDVELRCDPISGHTALYWYRQSLGQGLEFLIYFQGNSAPDKSGLPSDRFSAERTGGSVSTLTIQRTQQEDSAVYLCASSPQGGLNQPQHFGDGTRLSIL.

The chain links TRBV7-2 to TRBJ2-2; TRBD1 or TRBD2 may be the D gene (6 bases each). The CDR3 runs 15 residues. Deletions cut 7 bases from V and 6 bases from J, with 18 bases between. Germline assignment: CDR1 SGHTA and CDR2 FQGNSA. The CDR3 DNA follows: TGTGCCAGCAAGACAGAGGGGGGTAGAGCCGGGGAGCTGTTTTTT. Translation: CASKTEGGRAGELFF.

V gene TRBV9 combines with J gene TRBJ2-7, with TRBD2 identical over 7 bases. With 4 bases clipped from V and 4 bases from J, the junction kept 14 bases outside the gene matches. CDR3 length: 16 residues. CDR1 and CDR2 from the germline V gene are SGDLS and YYNGEE. The CDR3 DNA follows: TGTGCCAGCAGCCCTACTCGACTAGCTAACTGGTACGAGCAGTACTTC. Translation gives CASSPTRLANWYEQYF.

The CDR3 reads CASSLGRESDTQYF. CDR3 coding DNA: TGTGCCAGCAGCTTAGGACGGGAGTCAGATACGCAGTATTTT. This chain joins TRBV7-2 and TRBJ2-3; tentative D call: TRBD2 (6 bases). CDR1 is SGHTA, CDR2 FQGNSA, per germline. The CDR3 runs 14 residues. Trimming shortened V by 1 base and J by 4 bases, and 9 bases separated the two germline ends. The entire variable domain, with the rest obtained from reference TRBV7-2 and TRBJ2-3, is as follows: GAGVSQSPSNKVTEKGKDVELRCDPISGHTALYWYRQSLGQGLEFLIYFQGNSAPDKSGLPSDRFSAERTGGSVSTLTIQRTQQEDSAVYLCASSLGRESDTQYFGPGTRLTVL.

The V gene is TRBV5-1, the J gene TRBJ2-5; D remains unclear. The germline V and J ends were trimmed by 5 bases and 4 bases, with 12 bases remaining between them. CDR1 is SGHRS and CDR2 is YFSETQ in the germline V gene. The CDR3 has 13 amino acids. This CDR3 is CASRRVGIETQYF. DNA for the CDR3: TGCGCCAGCAGAAGGGTGGGGATAGAGACCCAGTACTTC. Complete variable domain (other parts from reference TRBV5-1 and TRBJ2-5): KAGVTQTPRYLIKTRGQQVTLSCSPISGHRSVSWYQQTPGQGLQFLFEYFSETQRNKGNFPGRFSGRQFSNSRSEMNVSTLELGDSALYLCASRRVGIETQYFGPGTRLLVL.

This chain connects TRBV29-1 to TRBJ2-2; 11 bases are a match to TRBD2. The germline gives CDR1 SQVTM, CDR2 ANQGSEA. There are 13 residues in the CDR3. J lost 12 bases, V lost 3 bases, and 6 bases had no gene match. The CDR3 is CSVDLLAGDKLFF. In DNA, the CDR3 is TGCAGCGTTGATTTACTAGCGGGAGATAAGCTGTTTTTT.

This sequence joins TRBV6-5 and TRBJ2-1; the D gene could be TRBD1 or TRBD2 (5 bases each). Per germline, CDR1 MNHEY and CDR2 SVGAGI. Trimming pared 4 bases from V and 7 bases from J, leaving 17 bases between. CDR3 length: 15 residues. The CDR3 is CASSWGSGGANEQFF. The CDR3 nucleotides read TGTGCCAGCAGTTGGGGGTCGGGTGGGGCGAATGAGCAGTTCTTC.

J is TRBJ2-7 and V is TRBV10-3; either TRBD1 or TRBD2 may fit D (6 bases each). CDR1 and CDR2 (germline): ENHRY, SYGVKD. The CDR3 extends over 12 amino acids. Trimming removed 6 bases at V and 7 bases at J, with 13 bases between. CDR3 DNA sequence: TGTGCCATCAGCCCGGGGGCCGGGGAGCAGTACTTC. The encoded protein is CAISPGAGEQYF.

This chain connects TRBV19 to TRBJ1-1; D gene unclear. V gave up 3 bases and J gave up 1 base, with 12 bases separating them. The CDR3 consists of 15 residues. Germline values: CDR1 LNHDA, CDR2 SQIVND (reference sequence). DNA of the CDR3: TGTGCCAGTAGTATTACGGGCCAGACGAACACTGAAGCTTTCTTT. Translation: CASSITGQTNTEAFF.

The V gene is TRBV27, the J gene TRBJ1-1, with D perhaps TRBD1 (5 bases). Germline lookup yields CDR1 MNHEY and CDR2 SMNVEV (reference sequence). The CDR3 extends over 14 amino acids. V gave up 2 bases and J gave up 5 bases, with 12 bases separating them. The CDR3 DNA is TGTGCCAGCAGTTTAAAGACGGGGGGTACTGAAGCTTTCTTT. Its protein product is CASSLKTGGTEAFF.